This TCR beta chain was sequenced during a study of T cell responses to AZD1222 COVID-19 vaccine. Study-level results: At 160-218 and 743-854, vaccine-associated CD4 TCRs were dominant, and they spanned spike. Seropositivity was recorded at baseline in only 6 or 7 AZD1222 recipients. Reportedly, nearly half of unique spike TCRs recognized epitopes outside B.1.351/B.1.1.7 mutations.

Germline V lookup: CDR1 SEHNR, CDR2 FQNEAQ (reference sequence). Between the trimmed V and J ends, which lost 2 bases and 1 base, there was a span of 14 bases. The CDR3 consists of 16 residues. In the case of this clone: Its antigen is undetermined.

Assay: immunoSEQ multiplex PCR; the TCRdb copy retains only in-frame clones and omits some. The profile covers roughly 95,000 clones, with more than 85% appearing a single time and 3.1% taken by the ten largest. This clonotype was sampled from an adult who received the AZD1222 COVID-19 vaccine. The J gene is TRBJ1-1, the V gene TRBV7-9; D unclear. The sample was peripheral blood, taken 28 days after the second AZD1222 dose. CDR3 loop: CASSLRNGGGNTEAFF. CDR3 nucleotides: TGTGCCAGCAGCTTACGAAATGGTGGTGGGAACACTGAAGCTTTCTTT.